These 17 T cell receptor beta chains were all obtained from the same sample, sequenced in a study of naive and memory T cell subsets. For blood and skin samples, reverse transcription used TCR alpha and beta constant primers. One entry per CDR3 protein results from TCRdb running MiXCR on the UMI-ligation and nested PCR reads. The table has 15,000 to 20,000 distinct CDR3 sequences, roughly 9.8% seen once. Treatment described: skin biopsy from PPD injection site in Mantoux-positive individual. Input was roughly 1 to 1,100 ng of DNase-treated total RNA without cell sorting. The sequenced sample was skin, obtained from a tuberculin skin test site. These receptor sequences come from an adult in good health.

This clonotype was recorded at least ten times. The gene calls are TRBV29-1 and TRBJ1-1, with no clear D. The CDR3 is made up of 11 amino acids. V lost 7 bases and J 0 bases, leaving 6 bases between the germline ends. CDR1 is SQVTM, CDR2 ANQGSEA, per germline. In DNA form, the CDR3 reads TGCAGCGCAACGCTGAACACTGAAGCTTTCTTT. Translation: CSATLNTEAFF.

This clonotype was counted ten times or more. V is TRBV6-1 and J is TRBJ2-6; D gene ambiguous. CDR3 length: 15 amino acids. In germline, CDR1 is MNHNS, CDR2 SASEGT. The V end lost 6 bases, the J end lost 0 bases, and 9 bases lay between the germline ends. The CDR3 reads CASRDGGSGANVLTF. In DNA, the CDR3 is TGTGCCAGCAGGGACGGTGGCTCTGGGGCCAACGTCCTGACTTTC.

This clonotype was observed at least ten times. The rearrangement joins TRBV6-6 to TRBJ2-1; D is uncertain. The V end lost 2 bases, the J end lost 9 bases, and 8 bases lay between the germline ends. Germline V gives CDR1 MNHNY, CDR2 SVGAGI (reference sequence). The CDR3 consists of 12 residues. As DNA, the CDR3 is TGTGCCAGCAGTTACAATGGTATTGAGCAGTTCTTC. Its protein is CASSYNGIEQFF.

CDR3 nucleotides: TGTGCCAGCAGTCTTCACACAGATACGCAGTATTTT. Protein product: CASSLHTDTQYF. The V call is TRBV6-2 or TRBV6-3, the J call TRBJ2-3; D not resolved. This CDR3 contains 12 residues. Germline V gene data show CDR1 as MNHEY and CDR2 as SVGEGT. The V end lost 5 bases, the J end lost 2 bases, and 5 bases lay between the germline ends.

In its sample, this clonotype was seen a few times. The V and J genes are TRBV27 and TRBJ1-2; D gene uncertain. The V end was cut by 7 bases, the J end by 3 bases, with 15 bases between. Germline V gene data show CDR1 as MNHEY and CDR2 as SMNVEV (reference sequence). The CDR3 sequence is 14 residues long. CDR3 coding DNA: TGTGCCAGCAAAAGGGCGAATATCGACTATGGCTACACCTTC. It translates to CASKRANIDYGYTF.

The rearrangement joins TRBV19 to TRBJ2-1, with 8 bases aligning to TRBD2. This CDR3 contains 14 residues. The junction had 4 bases not matched to a gene; V was cut back by 7 bases and J by 2 bases. Germline V gene lookup returns CDR1 LNHDA and CDR2 SQIVND (reference sequence). In DNA form, the CDR3 reads TGTGCCAGTACCACGGGGGGGCCCTACAATGAGCAGTTCTTC. Protein sequence: CASTTGGPYNEQFF.

This clonotype is labeled as medium-sized. The chain employs TRBV6-5 and TRBJ2-1, with TRBD2 identical over 10 bases. J was trimmed by 0 bases and V by 6 bases; bases with no gene match: 5. Germline CDR1 and CDR2: MNHEY and SVGAGI. CDR3 length: 16 amino acids. In nucleotides, the CDR3 is TGTGCCAGCAGGGACGGACTAGCGGTCTCCTACAATGAGCAGTTCTTC. This sequence encodes CASRDGLAVSYNEQFF.

This clonotype occurred many times. The chain uses TRBV28 and TRBJ1-6; unclear D gene. Germline loops: CDR1 MDHEN, CDR2 SYDVKM. This CDR3 has 14 amino acids. V gave up 1 base and J gave up 4 bases, with 5 bases separating them. CDR3: CASSLLQYNSPLHF. The CDR3 DNA reads TGTGCCAGCAGTTTATTACAGTATAATTCACCCCTCCACTTT.

CDR3 in amino acids: CATSKRQGSGNTIYF. DNA of the CDR3: TGTGCCACCAGCAAAAGACAGGGATCCGGAAACACCATATATTTT. The chain links TRBV15 to TRBJ1-3; 7 bases align to TRBD1. CDR1 is LNHNV and CDR2 is YYDKDF in the germline V gene (reference sequence). Unmatched junction bases numbered 7, after V lost 4 bases and J lost 4 bases. This CDR3 is built from 15 residues.

The chain couples TRBV7-2 to TRBJ2-7, with D unclear. Deletions cut 8 bases from V and 6 bases from J, with 20 bases between. The CDR3 loop spans 14 amino acids. Germline CDR1 SGHTA, CDR2 FQGNSA. CDR3 nucleotide sequence: TGTGCCAGCGACGCCGGTTTATCCAATACCGAGCAGTACTTC. Its protein product is CASDAGLSNTEQYF.

This clonotype was seen many times. The chain carries TRBV28 and TRBJ2-7, with D tentatively TRBD2 (6 bases). Germline loops: CDR1 MDHEN, CDR2 SYDVKM. The CDR3 length is 12 residues. Trimming cost V 3 bases and J 6 bases, with 9 bases left between them. CDR3 residues: CASSFWGVEQYF. In DNA form, the CDR3 reads TGTGCCAGCAGTTTCTGGGGGGTCGAGCAGTACTTC.

There are many counts of this clonotype. The chain carries TRBV12-5 and TRBJ2-3; 8 bases align to TRBD2. Trimming cost V 7 bases and J 2 bases; bases outside gene matches: 8. This CDR3 spans 15 amino acids. CDR1 and CDR2 (germline): LGHNT, FRNRAP. CDR3 protein: CASALSGGFTDTQYF. The CDR3 region has the DNA TGTGCTAGTGCTTTAAGCGGGGGATTCACAGATACGCAGTATTTT.

This clonotype was picked up many times. The rearrangement joins TRBV14 to TRBJ2-3; D is uncertain. Germline lookup yields CDR1 SGHDN and CDR2 FVKESK. V was shortened by 3 bases and J by 6 bases, with 13 bases between the two germline ends. This CDR3 is 14 amino acids long. The CDR3 DNA follows: TGTGCCAGCAGCCAGGACCCATGGGCGGATACGCAGTATTTT. Residues: CASSQDPWADTQYF.

Comment on this clonotype: An end of the junction differs from the germline gene, which may be a read error. This rearrangement joins TRBV6-6 to TRBJ1-2; no clear D. The CDR3 is made up of 16 amino acids. Looked up from germline, CDR1 is MNHNY and CDR2 is SVGAGI (reference sequence). This CDR3 reads CASSQASAGPHYGDTF. The CDR3, as DNA: TGTGCCAGCAGTCAAGCCTCAGCGGGCCCTCACTATGGCGACACCTTC.

The chain has TRBV4-1 and TRBJ2-7, with TRBD2 matching over 15 bases. With 3 bases clipped from V and 3 bases from J, the junction kept 6 bases outside the gene matches. This CDR3 has 17 amino acids. Germline loops: CDR1 MGHRA, CDR2 YSYEKL. The CDR3 loop reads CASSQGLAGGLGYEQYF. Here the CDR3 DNA reads TGCGCCAGCAGCCAGGGACTAGCGGGGGGCCTGGGCTACGAGCAGTACTTC.

The chain is built from TRBV28 and TRBJ2-1, with 13 bases aligning to TRBD2. Germline-derived CDR1 and CDR2 are MDHEN and SYDVKM. With 4 bases clipped from V and 13 bases from J, the junction kept 10 bases outside the gene matches. This CDR3 spans 15 amino acids. The CDR3 nucleotides read TGTGCCAGCAGTTCCGGGACTAGCGGGACGGGCTTTCAGTTCTTC. This encodes CASSSGTSGTGFQFF.

The CDR3 sequence is CASSFTTGIGNTIYF. CDR3 nucleotide sequence: TGCGCCAGCAGCTTTACGACAGGGATTGGAAACACCATATATTTT. The chain employs TRBV4-1 and TRBJ1-3; TRBD1 matches at 7 bases. V lost 5 bases to trimming and J lost 3 bases; unmatched junction nucleotides: 7. This CDR3 has 15 amino acids. Per the germline V gene, CDR1 is MGHRA and CDR2 is YSYEKL.